This T cell receptor (beta chain) was sequenced during a study of stem cell transplantation in POMP-related autoinflammatory disease. Study-wide background: Before transplant, CD4+ T cells skewed naive and CD8+ proportions were low.

Study findings and constraints: In patients with PRAID, every analyzed T-cell subset tended to show lower diversity and higher clonality.

Comment on this clone: Its target is not known.

Sequencing was performed with immunoSEQ multiplex PCR; in TCRdb, only in-frame clones are kept and a portion is missing. This table holds approximately 65,000 clones, roughly 91% found once. Between the trimmed V and J ends, which lost 6 bases and 0 bases, there was a span of 7 bases. CDR3 length: 13 residues. Germline V gives CDR1 SNHLY, CDR2 FYNNEI. The sequencing used CD4+ T cells from PBMCs, collected after stem cell transplantation. This chain uses TRBV2 with TRBJ2-3, with D perhaps TRBD1 (5 bases). This clonotype was sampled from a human patient with POMP-related autoinflammation and immune dysregulation (PRAID). Some T cells may originate from the graft donor. CDR3 in DNA: TGTGCCAGCAGGGGGCTGAGCACAGATACGCAGTATTTT. The encoded protein is CASRGLSTDTQYF.